The 18 T cell receptor beta chains in this list originate from one sample, sequenced in a study of blood T cell repertoires in COVID-19. Assay: immunoSEQ multiplex PCR; the TCRdb copy retains only in-frame clones and omits some. The repertoire holds over 200,000 clones, with about 87% as singletons. Sequenced material: peripheral blood. The source of these receptors is a man aged 60 to 75 who had recovered from COVID-19.

The rearrangement links TRBV29-1 to TRBJ1-2; 8 bases fit TRBD1. V trimming: 1 base; J trimming: 5 bases; junction bases outside the gene matches: 9. Germline values: CDR1 SQVTM, CDR2 ANQGSEA. The CDR3 runs to 15 residues. The CDR3 is CSVEALDRVLYGYTF. The CDR3 bases are TGCAGCGTTGAAGCGTTGGACAGGGTTCTTTATGGCTACACCTTC.

The chain carries TRBV7-3 and TRBJ1-6; maybe TRBD1 (6 bases). This CDR3 contains 15 residues. Germline V gene data show CDR1 as SGHTA and CDR2 as FQGTGA. V was trimmed by 0 bases and J by 9 bases, leaving 12 bases between them. The CDR3 sequence is CASSLTGGAGSPLHF. CDR3 coding DNA: TGTGCCAGCAGCTTAACCGGGGGGGCTGGTTCACCCCTCCACTTT.

The chain couples TRBV19 to TRBJ2-6, with D unresolved. The germline V and J ends were trimmed by 2 bases and 0 bases, with 2 bases remaining between them. CDR1 is LNHDA, CDR2 SQIVND, per germline (reference sequence). The CDR3 is 14 residues long. The CDR3 loop is CASSIYSGANVLTF. The DNA of the CDR3 is TGTGCCAGTAGTATATACTCTGGGGCCAACGTCCTGACTTTC.

The chain recombines TRBV5-1 with TRBJ1-3; D call uncertain. The CDR3 length is 15 residues. V dropped 0 bases and J dropped 2 bases, with 9 bases sitting between them. CDR1 is SGHRS and CDR2 is YFSETQ in the germline V gene. CDR3 sequence (DNA): TGCGCCAGCAGCTTGGCCTCCGGGACTGGAAACACCATATATTTT. Translated, it gives CASSLASGTGNTIYF.

The chain carries TRBV20-1 and TRBJ1-2; D call uncertain. The CDR3 runs to 11 residues. With 1 base removed from V and 5 bases from J, the gap between germline ends came to 5 bases. Germline V lookup: CDR1 DFQATT, CDR2 SNEGSKA (reference sequence). The CDR3 here is CSARGLYGYTF. The CDR3 bases are TGCAGTGCTAGAGGACTATATGGCTACACCTTC.

CDR3 protein: CASSYSRTGPREQFF. In DNA, the CDR3 is TGTGCCAGCAGTTACTCACGGACAGGGCCGAGGGAGCAGTTCTTC. The J gene is TRBJ2-1, the V gene TRBV6-5, with 8 bases lining up with TRBD1. This CDR3 contains 15 residues. Trimming took 0 bases from V and 10 from J; bases not matched to a gene: 8. The V gene's germline CDR1 is MNHEY and CDR2 SVGAGI.

The V and J genes are TRBV9 and TRBJ1-2; D remains ambiguous. The CDR3 has 13 residues. Trimming cost V 0 bases and J 7 bases, with 10 bases left between them. Germline V gene data show CDR1 as SGDLS and CDR2 as YYNGEE. This CDR3 reads CASSVDETGGYTF. The DNA of the CDR3 is TGTGCCAGCAGCGTAGACGAGACGGGTGGCTACACCTTC. The full variable domain, in which reference TRBV9 and TRBJ1-2 provide the parts outside the CDR3, is DSGVTQTPKHLITATGQRVTLRCSPRSGDLSVYWYQQSLDQGLQFLIQYYNGEERAKGNILERFSAQQFPDLHSELNLSSLELGDSALYFCASSVDETGGYTFGSGTRLTVV.

The gene calls are TRBV6-5 and TRBJ1-5, with D maybe TRBD1 (5 bases). The length of the CDR3 is 15 residues. CDR1 is MNHEY and CDR2 is SVGAGI in the germline V gene. Trimming shortened V by 2 bases and J by 1 base, and 9 bases separated the two germline ends. CDR3 nucleotides: TGTGCCAGCAGTTACCAGGGAGGGAGCAATCAGCCCCAGCATTTT. It translates to CASSYQGGSNQPQHF.

The chain joins TRBV7-3 to TRBJ1-1, with 8 bases aligning to TRBD1. CDR1 and CDR2 (germline): SGHTA, FQGTGA. V lost 5 bases and J lost 6; bases outside the gene matches: 5. This CDR3 region has 13 residues. The CDR3 is CASSGQGGSEAFF. In DNA, the CDR3 is TGTGCCAGCAGCGGACAGGGAGGATCTGAAGCTTTCTTT.

V gene TRBV7-9 combines with J gene TRBJ2-1; D is ambiguous. The germline V gene has CDR1 SEHNR and CDR2 FQNEAQ (reference sequence). Trimming took 5 bases from V and 2 from J, leaving 4 bases between them. This CDR3 region has 12 residues. CDR3 residues: CASSATYNEQFF. The CDR3, as DNA: TGTGCCAGCAGCGCGACCTACAATGAGCAGTTCTTC.

The chain is built from TRBV19 and TRBJ1-2, with D possibly being TRBD1 (5 bases). Deletions cut 11 bases from V and 6 bases from J, with 22 bases between. The CDR3 runs to 14 residues. Germline values: CDR1 LNHDA, CDR2 SQIVND (reference sequence). For the CDR3, the DNA is TGTGCCGTGGGCCCCGCAGGGTCCTTGGATGGCTACACCTTC. Residues: CAVGPAGSLDGYTF.

The chain links TRBV12-5 to TRBJ2-1; TRBD1 aligns across 9 bases. Germline V gene data show CDR1 as LGHNT and CDR2 as FRNRAP. V was clipped by 1 base and J by 1 base; unmatched bases: 8. This CDR3 comprises 18 residues. The CDR3 loop reads CASGLGQGVWISYNEQFF. The CDR3 DNA is TGTGCTAGTGGTTTGGGACAGGGGGTATGGATATCCTACAATGAGCAGTTCTTC.

The DNA of the CDR3 is TGTGCCAGTAGTCCAGGGGATTCCAACAATCAGCCCCAGCATTTT. This gives the protein CASSPGDSNNQPQHF. This chain connects TRBV19 to TRBJ1-5; a weak D match, TRBD1 (6 bases). Germline V CDR1 and CDR2: LNHDA, SQIVND (reference sequence). Deletions cut 5 bases from V and 3 bases from J, with 14 bases between. The CDR3 spans 15 residues.

The chain recombines TRBV10-3 with TRBJ2-5; possibly TRBD1 for D (6 bases). The V gene lost 3 bases and the J gene lost 1 base, with 12 bases spanning the gap. Looked up from germline, CDR1 is ENHRY and CDR2 is SYGVKD. The CDR3 contains 15 residues. The CDR3 loop is CAISDLGQSQETQYF. CDR3 sequence (DNA): TGTGCCATCAGTGACCTTGGACAGTCCCAAGAGACCCAGTACTTC.

The chain is built from TRBV30 and TRBJ2-3, with TRBD2 matching over 10 bases. V lost 0 bases to trimming and J lost 4 bases; unmatched junction nucleotides: 4. The CDR3 runs to 15 residues. Per germline, CDR1 GTSNPN and CDR2 SVGIG (reference sequence). The CDR3 bases are TGTGCCTGGAGTGTAGAGAGCGGGGGGGCAGATACGCAGTATTTT. Protein product: CAWSVESGGADTQYF.

V gene TRBV2 combines with J gene TRBJ1-6; possible D gene TRBD1, 6 bases. CDR1 is SNHLY and CDR2 is FYNNEI in the germline V gene. Trimming took off 7 bases at V and 8 bases at J, with 15 bases between the two ends. The CDR3 consists of 14 residues. The CDR3 is CASTQTGMDSPLHF. In DNA, the CDR3 is TGTGCCAGCACCCAGACAGGAATGGATTCACCCCTCCACTTT.

This chain uses TRBV4-1 with TRBJ1-1, with no clear D. Germline values: CDR1 MGHRA, CDR2 YSYEKL. This CDR3 is built from 14 residues. V was trimmed by 4 bases and J by 0 bases, leaving 9 bases between them. CDR3 DNA sequence: TGCGCCAGCAGCCGGACTCTTATGAACACTGAAGCTTTCTTT. Translated: CASSRTLMNTEAFF.

The chain employs TRBV4-2 and TRBJ2-1; 13 bases are a match to TRBD2. Per germline, CDR1 LGHNA and CDR2 YNFKEQ. With 2 bases clipped from V and 7 bases from J, the junction kept 11 bases outside the gene matches. CDR3 length: 18 amino acids. The CDR3 sequence: CASSQPLPGLAGRNEQFF. The CDR3 DNA reads as TGTGCCAGCAGCCAACCATTGCCGGGACTAGCGGGGAGGAATGAGCAGTTCTTC.